These 29 T cell receptor beta chains came from one sample sequenced in a study of technical replicates of blood from several donors. The repertoire was sequenced with immunoSEQ multiplex PCR; TCRdb's copy has only in-frame clones and lacks some. The repertoire holds around 67,000 clones, with 80% to 95% as singletons. Material for sequencing was T cells isolated from PBMCs. The receptors come from a human donor in good health.

The chain uses TRBV25-1 and TRBJ2-1; 7 bases map to TRBD1. J lost 0 bases, V lost 1 base, and 3 bases had no gene match. Germline values: CDR1 MGHDK, CDR2 SYGVNS. CDR3 length: 16 residues. The CDR3 DNA reads as TGTGCCAGCAGTGAATCACAGGGGCTCTCCTACAATGAGCAGTTCTTC. This gives the protein CASSESQGLSYNEQFF.

V and J are TRBV9 and TRBJ1-3; no clear D gene. CDR3 length: 14 amino acids. V lost 6 bases and J lost 4, with 14 bases in between. CDR1 and CDR2 (germline): SGDLS, YYNGEE. In DNA form, the CDR3 reads TGTGCCAGCACGACCCGGGAGTACGGAAACACCATATATTTT. Its protein is CASTTREYGNTIYF.

The chain combines TRBV5-1 with TRBJ1-4; 7 bases line up with TRBD1. Looked up from germline, CDR1 is SGHRS and CDR2 is YFSETQ. The CDR3 covers 15 residues. The trim removed 6 bases at V and 1 base at J, leaving 6 bases unmatched. CDR3 residues: CASTSRTGTNEKLFF. In DNA form, the CDR3 reads TGCGCCAGCACCTCGAGGACAGGAACTAATGAAAAACTGTTTTTT.

The chain uses TRBV19 and TRBJ1-1; D unclear. The germline V gene has CDR1 LNHDA and CDR2 SQIVND (reference sequence). With 6 bases removed from V and 0 bases from J, the gap between germline ends came to 2 bases. The CDR3 contains 11 residues. In nucleotides, the CDR3 is TGTGCCAGTAGCATGAACACTGAAGCTTTCTTT. Translated, it gives CASSMNTEAFF.

The chain uses TRBV9 and TRBJ2-1; 11 nucleotides agree with TRBD2. The V gene end was trimmed by 0 bases and the J gene end by 9 bases; junction bases not matched to a gene: 2. This CDR3 has 14 amino acids. Germline CDR1 SGDLS, CDR2 YYNGEE. The CDR3 here is CASSVASGRLEQFF. Written as DNA, the CDR3 is TGTGCCAGCAGCGTAGCTAGCGGGAGGCTTGAGCAGTTCTTC.

This clone appeared a few times. This chain uses TRBV11-3 with TRBJ2-7; maybe TRBD1 (6 bases). The ends were cut back, 1 base at V and 5 bases at J, with 15 bases in the middle. CDR1 SGHNT and CDR2 YENEEA come from the germline V gene. The CDR3 length is 15 residues. Written as DNA, the CDR3 is TGTGCCAGCAGCTTAGTTTCAGGGACATTCAACGAGCAGTACTTC. Its protein product is CASSLVSGTFNEQYF.

The V gene is TRBV4-3, the J gene TRBJ2-7; TRBD2 aligns across 8 bases. This CDR3 comprises 16 residues. Germline V CDR1 and CDR2: LGHNA, YSLEER. The V segment lost 0 bases and the J segment 0 bases; nucleotides outside the gene matches: 4. The CDR3 DNA reads as TGCGCCAGCAGCCAAGACTGGAGCGGGAGCTCCTACGAGCAGTACTTC. Amino acids: CASSQDWSGSSYEQYF.

This clone was counted only a few times. This chain connects TRBV6-4 to TRBJ2-1, with D possibly being TRBD2 (6 bases). V was cut by 3 bases and J by 7 bases, with 22 bases left in between. The CDR3 covers 17 residues. CDR1 and CDR2 from the germline V gene are MRHNA and SNTAGT. The CDR3 bases are TGTGCCAGCAGTGAAGTTCTAGGGTCCCTCGCGGGGAATGAGCAGTTCTTC. Its translation: CASSEVLGSLAGNEQFF.

This sequence joins TRBV25-1 and TRBJ1-5; no clear D. The CDR3 has 17 residues. Trimming cost V 7 bases and J 0 bases, with 19 bases left between them. Germline V gene data show CDR1 as MGHDK and CDR2 as SYGVNS. This chain's CDR3 is CASNRSSLHYSNQPQHF. The CDR3 region has the DNA TGTGCCAGCAATAGGAGCAGCCTACATTATAGCAATCAGCCCCAGCATTTT.

This clone was observed a handful of times. The chain has TRBV7-9 and TRBJ1-1; 7 bases line up with TRBD1. CDR3 length: 12 residues. Germline lookup yields CDR1 SEHNR and CDR2 FQNEAQ (reference sequence). V shed 10 bases, J shed 1 base, and the junction held 3 bases outside the gene matches. The DNA of the CDR3 is TGTGCCACGCGACAGGGGAACACTGAAGCTTTCTTT. It specifies CATRQGNTEAFF. Using reference TRBV7-9 and TRBJ1-1 for the parts outside the CDR3, the full variable domain is DTGVSQNPRHKITKRGQNVTFRCDPISEHNRLYWYRQTLGQGPEFLTYFQNEAQLEKSRLLSDRFSAERPKGSFSTLEIQRTEQGDSAMYLCATRQGNTEAFFGQGTRLTVV.

This clone appeared once. The V and J genes are TRBV6-4 and TRBJ2-3, with D perhaps TRBD2 (5 bases). The CDR3 runs to 17 residues. Trimming pared 0 bases from V and 3 bases from J, leaving 16 bases between. The germline V gene has CDR1 MRHNA and CDR2 SNTAGT. CDR3 in DNA: TGTGCCAGCAGTGACTCGATTCCGGGCGGAGGTACAGATACGCAGTATTTT. Residues: CASSDSIPGGGTDTQYF.

CDR3 bases: TGTGCCATCAGCAATGACAGGAACTATGGCTACACCTTC. This gives the protein CAISNDRNYGYTF. V gene TRBV10-3 combines with J gene TRBJ1-2; possibly TRBD1 for D (6 bases). V shed 6 bases and J shed 2 bases, with 10 bases lying between them. The germline gives CDR1 ENHRY, CDR2 SYGVKD. The CDR3 runs 13 residues.

The chain has TRBV7-2 and TRBJ2-5, with D tentatively TRBD2 (7 bases). V lost 2 bases and J lost 4, with 17 bases in between. This CDR3 region has 16 residues. Germline V gene lookup returns CDR1 SGHTA and CDR2 FQGNSA. As DNA, the CDR3 is TGTGCCAGCAGCTTATCGATTTTAAGGGGGGGAGAGACCCAGTACTTC. It is translated as CASSLSILRGGETQYF. The variable domain in full, with the rest retrieved from reference TRBV7-2 and TRBJ2-5, is GAGVSQSPSNKVTEKGKDVELRCDPISGHTALYWYRQSLGQGLEFLIYFQGNSAPDKSGLPSDRFSAERTGGSVSTLTIQRTQQEDSAVYLCASSLSILRGGETQYFGPGTRLLVL.

The chain uses TRBV7-2 and TRBJ1-3; D not resolved. V lost 5 bases to trimming and J lost 0 bases, with 11 bases between them. This CDR3 has 15 residues. From germline, CDR1 is SGHTA and CDR2 FQGNSA. The CDR3 nucleotides read TGTGCCAGCAGCGGGAGACAAAGCTCTGGAAACACCATATATTTT. The encoded protein is CASSGRQSSGNTIYF. Looking up the rest from reference TRBV7-2 and TRBJ1-3 gives the full variable domain: GAGVSQSPSNKVTEKGKDVELRCDPISGHTALYWYRQSLGQGLEFLIYFQGNSAPDKSGLPSDRFSAERTGGSVSTLTIQRTQQEDSAVYLCASSGRQSSGNTIYFGEGSWLTVV.

This clone was counted only a few times. The rearrangement joins TRBV21-1 to TRBJ1-3; the table's D call TRBD1 went unverified against the DNA. TRBV21-1 is an annotated pseudogene. This CDR3 region has 15 residues. CDR3 nucleotides: TGTGCCAGCAGCGACCCAGGCCACCCGGTTCACACCATATATTTT. Translated: CASSDPGHPVHTIYF.

V gene TRBV28 combines with J gene TRBJ2-7; possibly TRBD2 for D (5 bases). From germline, CDR1 is MDHEN and CDR2 SYDVKM. V was cut by 11 bases and J by 5 bases, with 10 bases left in between. This CDR3 has 10 residues. The CDR3 DNA is TGTGCCTCCGGGGTCCACGAGCAGTACTTC. This translates into CASGVHEQYF.

This clone was seen a single time. The CDR3 DNA sequence: TGCAGCGCTACAGGGAAGGCAGGCTCCTACGAGCAGTACTTC. Its translation is CSATGKAGSYEQYF. The chain uses TRBV29-1 and TRBJ2-7; D may be TRBD1 (6 bases). The CDR3 extends over 14 amino acids. In germline, CDR1 is SQVTM, CDR2 ANQGSEA. The germline V and J ends were trimmed by 7 bases and 0 bases, with 16 bases remaining between them.

The chain recombines TRBV19 with TRBJ2-7, with D perhaps TRBD2 (6 bases). Germline CDR1 LNHDA, CDR2 SQIVND (reference sequence). The CDR3 has 13 residues. The V and J ends lost 5 bases and 5 bases respectively, with 13 bases between them. The CDR3 sequence: CASSGSGANEQYF. The CDR3 coding sequence is TGTGCCAGTAGTGGTTCGGGAGCGAACGAGCAGTACTTC.

The J gene is TRBJ2-7, the V gene TRBV2, with D possibly matching TRBD1 (6 bases). Germline loops: CDR1 SNHLY, CDR2 FYNNEI. The V end was cut by 1 base, the J end by 3 bases, with 13 bases between. CDR3 length: 15 residues. CDR3: CASSEETGQLYEQYF. CDR3 in DNA: TGTGCCAGCAGTGAAGAGACAGGACAGCTCTACGAGCAGTACTTC.

This chain uses TRBV6-6 with TRBJ2-2, with a tentative D call TRBD2 (5 bases). The CDR3 length is 14 residues. V was pared by 0 bases and J by 7 bases, with 9 bases between. CDR1 is MNHNY and CDR2 is SVGAGI in the germline V gene (reference sequence). In DNA form, the CDR3 reads TGTGCCAGCAGTTACTCAGAGGGAATCGGGGAGCTGTTTTTT. Its protein product is CASSYSEGIGELFF.

This clone has more than one count but fewer than ten. V usage is TRBV25-1 and J usage is TRBJ1-1; D gene uncertain. Germline V gene lookup returns CDR1 MGHDK and CDR2 SYGVNS. The CDR3 has 11 amino acids. Trimming cost V 8 bases and J 7 bases, with 11 bases left between them. CDR3 residues: CASLGSIEAFF. CDR3 bases: TGTGCCAGCCTAGGTAGTATTGAAGCTTTCTTT.

This rearrangement joins TRBV7-9 to TRBJ1-5; no clear D. CDR1 is SEHNR, CDR2 FQNEAQ, per germline (reference sequence). With 2 bases removed from V and 4 bases from J, the gap between germline ends came to 12 bases. The CDR3 covers 15 residues. CDR3 in DNA: TGTGCCAGCAGCTTAAGCCATACCAGGAATCAGCCCCAGCATTTT. It specifies CASSLSHTRNQPQHF.

The chain combines TRBV5-1 with TRBJ2-7; 10 nucleotides match TRBD1. Germline values: CDR1 SGHRS, CDR2 YFSETQ. The V and J ends lost 4 bases and 1 base, in that order; junction bases with no gene match: 8. CDR3 length: 16 residues. This CDR3 reads CASSSSPGQGSYEQYF. CDR3 DNA: TGCGCCAGCAGCAGCAGTCCGGGACAGGGGTCCTACGAGCAGTACTTC.

This chain uses TRBV7-2 with TRBJ2-2, with TRBD1 matching 7 bases. The CDR3 spans 17 residues. J was trimmed by 6 bases and V by 4 bases; bases with no gene match: 14. Germline V CDR1 and CDR2: SGHTA, FQGNSA. The CDR3 DNA follows: TGTGCCAGCAGCTGGAAGGTCCAAGACAGGGTGGCCGGGGAGCTGTTTTTT. It is translated as CASSWKVQDRVAGELFF.

The V gene is TRBV28, the J gene TRBJ1-5, with D possibly matching TRBD1 (6 bases). Germline lookup yields CDR1 MDHEN and CDR2 SYDVKM. Trimming removed 6 bases at V and 7 bases at J, with 19 bases between. CDR3 length: 15 amino acids. The CDR3 bases are TGTGCCAGCAGCCGACCAGGGGCCTGGGGACAGCCCCAGCATTTT. This gives the protein CASSRPGAWGQPQHF.

This chain uses TRBV4-1 with TRBJ2-1, with TRBD2 matching over 9 bases. Germline CDR1 reads MGHRA; CDR2 reads YSYEKL. Losses at the gene ends were 4 bases for V and 2 bases for J; bases not matched to a gene: 6. CDR3 length: 16 residues. The chain's CDR3 is CASSRRLAEAYNEQFF. The CDR3 DNA reads TGCGCCAGCAGCCGTCGACTAGCGGAGGCCTACAATGAGCAGTTCTTC.

The chain links TRBV12-5 to TRBJ2-7; 13 bases are shared with TRBD2. The CDR3 is 14 residues long. Trimming removed 7 bases from V and 7 bases from J; junction bases left unmatched: 7. Germline V gene lookup returns CDR1 LGHNT and CDR2 FRNRAP. CDR3 nucleotides: TGTGCTAGTGTTGGACTAGCGGGAGTAGGGGAGCAGTACTTC. Translating gives CASVGLAGVGEQYF.

The chain is built from TRBV27 and TRBJ2-6; tentative D call: TRBD2 (6 bases). Trimming shortened V by 4 bases and J by 2 bases, and 9 bases separated the two germline ends. The CDR3 has 15 residues. Germline CDR1 and CDR2: MNHEY and SMNVEV (reference sequence). The CDR3 loop reads CASSSAGAGANVLTF. In DNA form, the CDR3 reads TGTGCCAGCAGTTCAGCGGGCGCTGGGGCCAACGTCCTGACTTTC.

The genes are TRBV28 and TRBJ2-7, with 8 bases matching TRBD1. The CDR3 runs to 13 residues. Per the germline V gene, CDR1 is MDHEN and CDR2 is SYDVKM. The trim removed 6 bases at V and 4 bases at J, leaving 5 bases unmatched. The CDR3 protein is CASRPGQEYEQYF. The CDR3 coding sequence is TGTGCCAGCAGACCGGGACAGGAGTACGAGCAGTACTTC.